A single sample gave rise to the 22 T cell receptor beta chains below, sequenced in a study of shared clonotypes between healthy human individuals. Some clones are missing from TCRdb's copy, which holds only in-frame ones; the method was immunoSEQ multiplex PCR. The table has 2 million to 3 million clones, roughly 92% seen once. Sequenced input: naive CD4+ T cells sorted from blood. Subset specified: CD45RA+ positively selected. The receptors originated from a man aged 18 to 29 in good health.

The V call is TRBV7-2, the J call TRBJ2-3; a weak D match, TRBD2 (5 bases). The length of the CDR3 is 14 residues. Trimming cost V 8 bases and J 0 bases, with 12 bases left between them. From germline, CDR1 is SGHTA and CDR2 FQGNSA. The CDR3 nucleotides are TGTGCCAGCTCCCAGCGGCGGAGCACAGATACGCAGTATTTT. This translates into CASSQRRSTDTQYF.

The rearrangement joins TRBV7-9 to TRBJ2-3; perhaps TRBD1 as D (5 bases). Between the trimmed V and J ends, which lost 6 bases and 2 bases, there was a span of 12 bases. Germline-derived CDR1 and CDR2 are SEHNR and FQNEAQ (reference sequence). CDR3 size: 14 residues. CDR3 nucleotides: TGTGCCAGCAGTCCCACTGGGGCCACAGATACGCAGTATTTT. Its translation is CASSPTGATDTQYF.

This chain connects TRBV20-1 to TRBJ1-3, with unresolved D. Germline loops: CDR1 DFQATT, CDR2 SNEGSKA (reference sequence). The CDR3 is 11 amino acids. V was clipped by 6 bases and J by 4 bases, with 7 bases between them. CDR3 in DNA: TGCAGTGCCACGACAGGAAACACCATATATTTT. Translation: CSATTGNTIYF.

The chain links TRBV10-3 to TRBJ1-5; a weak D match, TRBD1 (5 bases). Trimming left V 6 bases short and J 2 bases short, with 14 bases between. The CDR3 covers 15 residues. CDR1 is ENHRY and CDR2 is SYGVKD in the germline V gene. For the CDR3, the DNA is TGTGCCATCAGCGATCTAGACAGACGCAATCAGCCCCAGCATTTT. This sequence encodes CAISDLDRRNQPQHF.

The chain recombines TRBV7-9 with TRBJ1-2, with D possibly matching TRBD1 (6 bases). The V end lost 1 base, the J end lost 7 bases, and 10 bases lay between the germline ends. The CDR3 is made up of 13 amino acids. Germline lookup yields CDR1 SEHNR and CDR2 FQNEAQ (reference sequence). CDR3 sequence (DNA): TGTGCCAGCAGCTTAGGGGGGGCGATTGGCTACACCTTC. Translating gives CASSLGGAIGYTF.

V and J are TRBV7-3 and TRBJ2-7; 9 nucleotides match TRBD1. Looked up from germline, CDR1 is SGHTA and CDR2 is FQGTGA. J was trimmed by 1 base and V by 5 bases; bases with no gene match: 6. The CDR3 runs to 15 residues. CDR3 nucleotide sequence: TGTGCCAGCAGCCCCGGACAGGGGCTATCCTACGAGCAGTACTTC. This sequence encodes CASSPGQGLSYEQYF. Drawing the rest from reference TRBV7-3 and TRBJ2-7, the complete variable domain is GAGVSQTPSNKVTEKGKYVELRCDPISGHTALYWYRQSLGQGPEFLIYFQGTGAADDSGLPNDRFFAVRPEGSVSTLKIQRTERGDSAVYLCASSPGQGLSYEQYFGPGTRLTVT.

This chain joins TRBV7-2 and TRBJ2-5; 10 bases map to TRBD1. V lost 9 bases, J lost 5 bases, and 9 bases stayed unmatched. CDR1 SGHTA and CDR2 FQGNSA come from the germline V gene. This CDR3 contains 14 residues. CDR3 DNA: TGTGCCAGACCGGGACAGGGGAGTTACGAGACCCAGTACTTC. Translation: CARPGQGSYETQYF.

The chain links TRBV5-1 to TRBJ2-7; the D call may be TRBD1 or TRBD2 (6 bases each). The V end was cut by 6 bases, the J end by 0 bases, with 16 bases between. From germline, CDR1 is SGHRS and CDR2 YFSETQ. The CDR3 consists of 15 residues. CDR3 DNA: TGCGCCAGCATGTTAGGGGGGACCAGCTCCTACGAGCAGTACTTC. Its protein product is CASMLGGTSSYEQYF.

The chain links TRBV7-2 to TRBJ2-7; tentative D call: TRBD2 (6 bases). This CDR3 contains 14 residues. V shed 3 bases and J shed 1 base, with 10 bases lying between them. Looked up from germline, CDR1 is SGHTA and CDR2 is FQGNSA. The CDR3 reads CASSFGAGSYEQYF. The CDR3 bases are TGTGCCAGCAGCTTTGGGGCGGGGTCCTACGAGCAGTACTTC.

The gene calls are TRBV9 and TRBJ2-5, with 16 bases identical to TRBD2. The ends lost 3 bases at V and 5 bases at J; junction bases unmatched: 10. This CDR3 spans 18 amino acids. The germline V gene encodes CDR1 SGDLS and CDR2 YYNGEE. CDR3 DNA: TGTGCCAGCAGCGCGGCCGGGACTAGCGGGAGGGCCGGGGAGACCCAGTACTTC. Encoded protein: CASSAAGTSGRAGETQYF. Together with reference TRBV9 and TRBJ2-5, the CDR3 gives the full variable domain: DSGVTQTPKHLITATGQRVTLRCSPRSGDLSVYWYQQSLDQGLQFLIQYYNGEERAKGNILERFSAQQFPDLHSELNLSSLELGDSALYFCASSAAGTSGRAGETQYFGPGTRLLVL.

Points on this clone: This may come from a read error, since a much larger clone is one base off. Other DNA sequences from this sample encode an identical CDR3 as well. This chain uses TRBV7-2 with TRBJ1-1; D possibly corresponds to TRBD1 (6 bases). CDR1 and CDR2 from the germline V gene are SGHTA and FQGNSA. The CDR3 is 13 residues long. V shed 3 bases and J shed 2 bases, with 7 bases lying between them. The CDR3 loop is CASSLDSNTEAFF. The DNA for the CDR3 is TGTGCCAGCAGCTTGGACAGCAACACTGAAGCTTTCTTT.

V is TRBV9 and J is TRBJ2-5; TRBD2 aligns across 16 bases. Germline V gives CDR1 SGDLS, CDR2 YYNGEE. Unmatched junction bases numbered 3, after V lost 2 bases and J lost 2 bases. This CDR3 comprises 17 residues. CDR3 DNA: TGTGCCAGCAGCGTGGGACTAGCGGGGGGGCTGCAAGAGACCCAGTACTTC. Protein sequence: CASSVGLAGGLQETQYF.

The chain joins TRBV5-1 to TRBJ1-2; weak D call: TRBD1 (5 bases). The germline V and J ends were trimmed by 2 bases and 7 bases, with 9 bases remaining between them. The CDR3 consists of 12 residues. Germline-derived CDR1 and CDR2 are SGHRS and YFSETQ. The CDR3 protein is CASSFPGGGYTF. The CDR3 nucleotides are TGCGCCAGCAGCTTTCCTGGGGGTGGCTACACCTTC.

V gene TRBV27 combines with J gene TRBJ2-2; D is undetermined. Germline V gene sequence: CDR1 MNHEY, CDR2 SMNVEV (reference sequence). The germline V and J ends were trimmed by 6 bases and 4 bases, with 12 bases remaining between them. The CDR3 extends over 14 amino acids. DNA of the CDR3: TGTGCCAGCAGGAAGGGTGTGGGCACCGGGGAGCTGTTTTTT. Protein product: CASRKGVGTGELFF.

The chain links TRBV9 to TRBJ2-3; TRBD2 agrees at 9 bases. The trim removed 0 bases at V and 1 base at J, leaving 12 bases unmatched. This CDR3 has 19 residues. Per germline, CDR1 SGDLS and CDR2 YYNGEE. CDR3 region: CASSVEGRSSGGRTDTQYF. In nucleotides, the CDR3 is TGTGCCAGCAGCGTAGAAGGGAGGAGTAGCGGGGGCCGCACAGATACGCAGTATTTT.

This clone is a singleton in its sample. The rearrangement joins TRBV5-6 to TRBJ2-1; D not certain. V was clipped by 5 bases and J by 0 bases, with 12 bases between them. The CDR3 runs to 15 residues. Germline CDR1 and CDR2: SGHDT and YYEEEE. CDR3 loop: CASRDDSSSYNEQFF. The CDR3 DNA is TGTGCCAGCAGAGACGACTCGAGCTCCTACAATGAGCAGTTCTTC.

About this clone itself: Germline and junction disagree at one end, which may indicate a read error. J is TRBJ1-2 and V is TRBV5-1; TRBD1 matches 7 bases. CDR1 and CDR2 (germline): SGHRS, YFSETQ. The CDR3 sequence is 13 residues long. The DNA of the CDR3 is TGCGCCAGCAGCCCTCAATTACAGGGGCCCCCTGCCTTC. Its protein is CASSPQLQGPPAF.

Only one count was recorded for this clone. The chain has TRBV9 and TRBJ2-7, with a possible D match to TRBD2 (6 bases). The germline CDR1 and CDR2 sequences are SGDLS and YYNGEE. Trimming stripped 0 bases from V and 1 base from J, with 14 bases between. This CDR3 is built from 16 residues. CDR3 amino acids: CASSVDVGSGSYEQYF. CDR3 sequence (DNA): TGTGCCAGCAGCGTAGACGTCGGGAGTGGATCCTACGAGCAGTACTTC.

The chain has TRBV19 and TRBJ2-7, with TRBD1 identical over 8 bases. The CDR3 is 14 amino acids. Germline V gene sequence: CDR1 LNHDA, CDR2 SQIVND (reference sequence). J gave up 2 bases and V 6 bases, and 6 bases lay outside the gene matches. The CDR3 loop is CASRGTGDTYEQYF. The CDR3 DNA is TGTGCCAGTAGGGGGACAGGCGATACCTACGAGCAGTACTTC.

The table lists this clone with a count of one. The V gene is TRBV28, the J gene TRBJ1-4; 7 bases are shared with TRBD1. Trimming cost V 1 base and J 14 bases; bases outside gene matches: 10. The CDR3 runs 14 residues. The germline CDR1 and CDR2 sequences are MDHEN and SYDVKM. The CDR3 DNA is TGTGCCAGCAGTTTATCCCTAGGGGGCGGCCGGCTGTTTTTT. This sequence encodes CASSLSLGGGRLFF.

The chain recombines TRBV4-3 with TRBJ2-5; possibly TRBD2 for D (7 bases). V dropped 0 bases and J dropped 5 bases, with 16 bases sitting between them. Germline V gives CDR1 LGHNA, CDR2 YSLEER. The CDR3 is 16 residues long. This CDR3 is CASSQDLAGAQETQYF. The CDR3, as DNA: TGCGCCAGCAGCCAAGATTTGGCGGGGGCCCAGGAGACCCAGTACTTC.

The CDR3 bases are TGTGCCAGCAGTGTACTAGCGGCTTCCTACAATGAGCAGTTCTTC. Translated: CASSVLAASYNEQFF. This rearrangement joins TRBV9 to TRBJ2-1; 8 bases align to TRBD2. The trim removed 5 bases at V and 1 base at J, leaving 5 bases unmatched. Germline assignment: CDR1 SGDLS and CDR2 YYNGEE. The CDR3 consists of 15 residues.